This T cell receptor beta chain was documented in a study of T-cell memory formation after mild COVID-19 (TCRdb year 2021). Background on the whole study: Most TCR sequence clusters were specific to one of the two donors. T-cell clones expanding and contracting after mild COVID-19 in two donors were tracked by longitudinal TCRalpha and TCRbeta repertoire sequencing. Two young, previously healthy adult volunteers, one female and one male, were included in the cohort. Paper-wide results and their limitations: From day 15 to 85, contracting clones showed balanced CD4/CD8 phenotypes, whereas a second wave of clones that expanded from day 15 to 37 leaned towards CD4+. Contracting CD4+ clones were located mainly in the CM and EM memory subsets, whereas CD8+ clones were found to be enriched in EMRA. Some responding clones were detected in pre-infection memory, which suggested that pre-existing cross-reactive memory T cells had joined the SARS-CoV-2 response. Only a couple of mild cases were covered by the study, and larger cohorts that include severe cases with pre-infection samples were considered necessary. The second-wave clones that peaked on day 37 were not confirmed to be SARS-CoV-2 specific.

Details on this clonotype: What antigen it recognizes has not been identified. There are no base qualities to consult, and no much larger clone falls within one base.

From its cysteine to its phenylalanine, the CDR3 spans 14 amino acids. Solely the CDR3 DNA is kept, with 42 bases framed from the first base. CDR1 and CDR2, per the germline V gene, are SGHNT and YENEEA. V is pruned by 1 base and J by 9 bases, leaving 9 bases of the junction without a gene match. Ficoll-Paque density gradient centrifugation was used to isolate PBMCs. Sequencing was carried out with an Illumina NovaSeq 6000. cDNA libraries for TCRalpha and TCRbeta were prepared by 5'RACE using constant-segment primers, with sample barcodes and unique molecular identifiers added. RNA was extracted from every sample with Trizol reagent. Libraries were amplified in two PCR steps, with a second sample barcode and Illumina TruSeq adapters added in the second step. Sequencing of libraries was performed on an Illumina NovaSeq with 2 x 150 bp paired-end reads. As for the original processing: Demultiplexing of reads and collapsing into UMI-guided consensus sequences were performed with migec v1.2.7. Using mixcr v2.1.11, UMI consensuses were aligned to TRA and TRB V and J templates and then assembled into clonotypes. A clonotype was counted as expanded or contracted only when both edgeR and NoisET called the clonotype significant, with the noise models trained on biological replicates. edgeR calls used a false discovery rate-adjusted p below 0.01 and a log2 fold-change threshold of 1. As an exploratory analysis of dynamics, max-normalized trajectories of the 1000 most abundant clonotypes were examined by PCA with hierarchical clustering. Separately sequenced CD4+ and CD8+ repertoires were used to assign the CD4 or CD8 phenotype of responding clones. Starting from the raw public reads, TCRdb applied fastp trimming at Q25, assembled clones with MiXCR and retained in-frame beta chains. Rows with one shared CDR3 protein collapse into an entry with the most common genes and DNA. The V and J calls come from TCRdb's annotation, not from the publication. The sample contains 350,000 to 500,000 distinct CDR3 sequences, about 20% of them found a single time. Together, the top ten hold about 22% of the sample.

The sample taken for sequencing was PBMCs or a T cell subset sorted from them (not recorded which). The receptor was isolated from a man aged 18 to 29 who had mild COVID-19 (a few samples of this study predate the infection). The sample titles of this study are shuffled in the database, so cell type and time point are left out; the donor was told from shared clones. Here the chain combines TRBV11-3 and TRBJ2-7, with 7 bases matching TRBD1. This receptor carries the CDR3 CASSLGWTGNGQYF. The sequenced DNA is TGTGCCAGCAGCTTAGGCTGGACAGGTAACGGGCAGTACTTC.